This TCR beta chain was observed in a study of blood T cell repertoires in COVID-19. Germline V CDR1 and CDR2: SGDLS, YYNGEE. This CDR3 has 15 residues. The J segment lost 6 bases and the V segment lost 5 bases, leaving 10 bases of the junction unmatched. Original processing methods: For nucleated cells, counts were estimated from reference gene primer amplification. Some clones are missing from TCRdb's copy, which holds only in-frame ones; the method was immunoSEQ multiplex PCR. From that table come the V and J calls and clone size; the DNA was used to work out D and trimming. The table includes 190,000 or so clones, more than 70% detected once.

This receptor was taken from a man over 45 with active or convalescent COVID-19. Source material: peripheral blood. The chain is built from TRBV9 and TRBJ1-4; 7 nucleotides align to TRBD1. The CDR3 loop reads CASRPGDSPHEKLFF. CDR3 in DNA: TGTGCCAGCAGACCGGGGGACAGTCCACATGAAAAACTGTTTTTT.